Listed here are 10 T cell receptor beta chains from one sample, sequenced in a study of PD-L1 blockade in urothelial cancer. Using immunoSEQ multiplex PCR, the repertoire was profiled, and TCRdb retains in-frame clones only, with some absent. The sample lists about 130,000 clones, about 84% occurring once. Time point noted: peripheral blood 6 weeks after treatment start. The source was PBMCs, collected around atezolizumab (anti-PD-L1) treatment. All receptors derive from a man in his forties or fifties with urothelial cancer.

The rearrangement joins TRBV5-1 to TRBJ2-3; 8 bases fit TRBD1. This CDR3 is 16 amino acids long. Germline values: CDR1 SGHRS, CDR2 YFSETQ. Trimming cost V 6 bases and J 1 base; bases outside gene matches: 10. CDR3 in amino acids: CASTLGQGRRTDTQYF. The CDR3 DNA sequence: TGCGCCAGCACCCTTGGACAGGGCCGTCGCACAGATACGCAGTATTTT.

This sequence joins TRBV28 and TRBJ2-7; 11 bases line up with TRBD1. Germline CDR1 reads MDHEN; CDR2 reads SYDVKM. This CDR3 has 16 residues. The V and J ends lost 6 bases and 5 bases, in that order; junction bases with no gene match: 12. CDR3 nucleotide sequence: TGTGCCAGCAGACCCCCACCGGGACAGGGGGTCCACGAGCAGTACTTC. This translates into CASRPPPGQGVHEQYF.

The chain's CDR3 is CASSQEGQGGQPQHF. The CDR3 region has the DNA TGTGCCAGCAGCCAAGAAGGGCAGGGGGGTCAGCCCCAGCATTTT. The J gene is TRBJ1-5, the V gene TRBV4-2, with TRBD1 identical over 7 bases. V lost 0 bases to trimming and J lost 6 bases; unmatched junction nucleotides: 5. CDR3 length equals 15 residues. The germline CDR1 and CDR2 sequences are LGHNA and YNFKEQ.

The gene calls are TRBV4-2 and TRBJ2-2, with TRBD2 matching over 7 bases. Germline V gene sequence: CDR1 LGHNA, CDR2 YNFKEQ. This CDR3 comprises 20 residues. V shed 0 bases and J 2 bases; nucleotides not matched to a gene: 15. In nucleotides, the CDR3 is TGTGCCAGCAGCCAAGATTTAGGCCTGGTCCTAGCGGAAAACACCGGGGAGCTGTTTTTT. Translation gives CASSQDLGLVLAENTGELFF.

This clone showed up just a few times. The chain is built from TRBV6-5 and TRBJ2-3; TRBD2 matches at 8 bases. Germline V gene lookup returns CDR1 MNHEY and CDR2 SVGAGI. J was trimmed by 0 bases and V by 6 bases; bases with no gene match: 5. CDR3 size: 15 residues. CDR3 protein: CASSPLAVSTDTQYF. The DNA of the CDR3 is TGTGCCAGCAGCCCACTAGCGGTTAGCACAGATACGCAGTATTTT.

The V gene is TRBV2, the J gene TRBJ2-7; TRBD2 might be the D (5 bases). From germline, CDR1 is SNHLY and CDR2 FYNNEI. The CDR3 loop spans 15 amino acids. The germline V and J ends were trimmed by 4 bases and 1 base, with 14 bases remaining between them. This CDR3 reads CASSGMGERSYEQYF. The CDR3 DNA sequence: TGTGCCAGCAGTGGGATGGGAGAGCGGTCCTACGAGCAGTACTTC.

The chain is built from TRBV5-1 and TRBJ2-1, with 9 bases matching TRBD1. The CDR3 is made up of 14 amino acids. Trimming cost V 5 bases and J 8 bases; bases outside gene matches: 8. Germline CDR1 and CDR2: SGHRS and YFSETQ. The CDR3 region has the DNA TGCGCCAGCAGTACCGGGACAGGGACCCATGAGCAGTTCTTC. It is translated as CASSTGTGTHEQFF. The whole variable domain, remainder taken from reference TRBV5-1 and TRBJ2-1, is KAGVTQTPRYLIKTRGQQVTLSCSPISGHRSVSWYQQTPGQGLQFLFEYFSETQRNKGNFPGRFSGRQFSNSRSEMNVSTLELGDSALYLCASSTGTGTHEQFFGPGTRLTVL.

This chain uses TRBV11-2 with TRBJ2-7, with D perhaps matching TRBD2 (5 bases). Germline V gives CDR1 SGHAT, CDR2 FQNNGV. This CDR3 is 14 amino acids long. V was pared by 6 bases and J by 3 bases, with 15 bases between. CDR3 sequence reads: CASSSGLTYYEQYF. CDR3 nucleotides: TGTGCCAGCAGTTCTGGACTCACCTACTACGAGCAGTACTTC.

The rearrangement links TRBV7-2 to TRBJ1-1, with D hard to call. The CDR3 extends over 14 amino acids. Germline V lookup: CDR1 SGHTA, CDR2 FQGNSA. V dropped 1 base and J dropped 4 bases, with 10 bases sitting between them. The DNA for the CDR3 is TGTGCCAGCAGCTTAGATGTCGGGTCCACTGAAGCTTTCTTT. It is translated as CASSLDVGSTEAFF. Combining the CDR3 with reference TRBV7-2 and TRBJ1-1 gives the whole variable domain GAGVSQSPSNKVTEKGKDVELRCDPISGHTALYWYRQSLGQGLEFLIYFQGNSAPDKSGLPSDRFSAERTGGSVSTLTIQRTQQEDSAVYLCASSLDVGSTEAFFGQGTRLTVV.

The genes are TRBV1 and TRBJ2-2; the D segment call TRBD2 is taken from the table without a DNA check. TRBV1 is a documented pseudogene. The CDR3 runs to 15 residues. This CDR3 reads CTSRWRGPDTGELFF. The CDR3 bases are TGCACCAGCAGGTGGCGGGGGCCCGACACCGGGGAGCTGTTTTTT.